The rows below give T cell receptor beta chains drawn from one sample of a study of cytomegalovirus exposure and HLA in healthy donors. Produced via immunoSEQ multiplex PCR; TCRdb's table is partial and in-frame only. The table includes fewer than 200,000 clones, roughly 85% detected once. The sequencing sample was made of PBMCs. These TCRs come from a man aged 18 to 29 in good health and CMV-seropositive. Both conserved end residues are part of each CDR3. A D gene is named only where the DNA matches it firmly. Part of the rows lack a size; the others show once, few, many or a class for expanded clones.

>TRBD1|TRBV6-5|NA|TRBJ2-2
TGTGCCAGCAGTTACTTGGGACAGACGAACACCGGGGAGCTGTTTTTT
CASSYLGQTNTGELFF
>NA|TRBV4-1|once|TRBJ2-1
TGCGCCAGCAGCCCCCGGACAGTCCCCAATGAGCAGTTCTTC
CASSPRTVPNEQFF
>NA|TRBV27|NA|TRBJ1-2
TGTGCCGGCTCCGCCCCTCAGACAAACTATGGCTACACCTTC
CAGSAPQTNYGYTF
>TRBD1|TRBV4-1|NA|TRBJ2-1
TGCGCCAGCAGCCGGGGACAGGGGGACCCTGAGCAGTTCTTC
CASSRGQGDPEQFF
>NA|TRBV19|NA|TRBJ2-1
TGTGCCAGTAGTATCTCGGCGGACACGTACAATGAGCAGTTCTTC
CASSISADTYNEQFF
>NA|TRBV28|NA|TRBJ1-1
TGTGCCAGCAGTTTTCAGGGGATGAAAGCTTTCTTT
CASSFQGMKAFF
>NA|TRBV27|NA|TRBJ1-5
TGTGCCAGCAGCCTCACGGGTAGCAATCAGCCCCAGCATTTT
CASSLTGSNQPQHF
>TRBD1|TRBV5-1|NA|TRBJ1-2
TGCGCCAGCAGCCCGGACAGGGAACATGGCTACACCTTC
CASSPDREHGYTF
>NA|TRBV11-2|once|TRBJ2-7
TGTGCCAGCAGCGGGGACACCGTTTACGAGCAGTACTTC
CASSGDTVYEQYF
>TRBD1|TRBV27|NA|TRBJ2-2
TGTGCCAGCAGTCCCCGACAGGGCGCTTTTCTCTCGAACACCGGGGAGCTGTTTTTT
CASSPRQGAFLSNTGELFF
>NA|TRBV7-2|NA|TRBJ2-7
TGTGCCAGCAGCGGGCCCAGCTCCTACGAGCAGTACTTC
CASSGPSSYEQYF
>TRBD1|TRBV28|few|TRBJ2-7
TGTGCCAGTGCGGGACAGGGCTTCTCCGAGCAGTACTTC
CASAGQGFSEQYF
>NA|TRBV19|NA|TRBJ1-5
TGTGCCAGTAGTGCAGGGAACAATCAGCCCCAGCATTTT
CASSAGNNQPQHF
>TRBD2|TRBV30|few|TRBJ2-1
TGTGCCTGGAGTGTGCGGGGACTAGCGTTTTACAATGAGCAGTTCTTC
CAWSVRGLAFYNEQFF
>NA|TRBV5-6|NA|TRBJ2-5
TGTGCCAGCAGCAGCGGACGGGTCACCAGGAAGACCCAGTACTTC
CASSSGRVTRKTQYF
>TRBD1|TRBV28|NA|TRBJ1-1
TGTGCCAGCAGCCGAGACGGGACAGGCCCAAGGCCTTTCTTT
CASSRDGTGPRPFF
>TRBD1|TRBV29-1|NA|TRBJ1-4
TGCAGCGTTGACAGGGGGGATGAAAAACTGTTTTTT
CSVDRGDEKLFF
>NA|TRBV7-6|NA|TRBJ2-7
TGTGCCAGCAGCTTAGACACCCCATACGAGCAGTACTTC
CASSLDTPYEQYF
>NA|TRBV7-9|once|TRBJ2-7
TGTGCCAGCAGCGCTCTGGAGCGCATCTACGAGCAGTACTTC
CASSALERIYEQYF
>TRBD2|TRBV13|NA|TRBJ2-3
TGTGCCAGCAGATTGGGGGGGAGCCTGAGCGCAGATACGCAGTATTTT
CASRLGGSLSADTQYF
>NA|TRBV7-8|NA|TRBJ1-4
TGTGCCAGCAGCCCAATGGAGGGACCTAATGAAAAACTGTTTTTT
CASSPMEGPNEKLFF
>NA|TRBV5-1|NA|TRBJ1-2
TGCGCCAGCAGCTTGGTCCCAGGTCCGGAAAATGGCTACACCTTC
CASSLVPGPENGYTF
>TRBD2|TRBV30|NA|TRBJ2-1
TGTGCCTGGGCGGGGGGGGGCTCCTACAATGAGCAGTTCTTC
CAWAGGGSYNEQFF
>NA|TRBV6-6|NA|TRBJ2-7
TGTGCCAGCAGTTACTCCGATGGGCTCTCCTACGAGCAGTACTTC
CASSYSDGLSYEQYF
>NA|TRBV13|once|TRBJ1-4
TGTGCCAGCAGCTTCGTCGGAAAACTGTTTTTT
CASSFVGKLFF
>NA|TRBV27|NA|TRBJ2-7
TGTGCCAGCAGTGGATTTCTGACAGGTTTCTTCGAGCAGTACTTC
CASSGFLTGFFEQYF
>NA|TRBV6-6|NA|TRBJ1-3
TGTGCCAGCTTCGGGGGGGGGTCTGGAAACACCATATATTTT
CASFGGGSGNTIYF
>TRBD2|TRBV6-5|once|TRBJ2-1
TGTGCCAGCAGTTCACAGCGGGAGAGCTCCTACAATGAGCAGTTCTTC
CASSSQRESSYNEQFF
>NA|TRBV7-8|NA|TRBJ2-2
TGTGCCAGCAGCTTGGGACTGTACACCGGGGAGCTGTTTTTT
CASSLGLYTGELFF
>TRBD2|TRBV11-3|NA|TRBJ2-2
TGTGCCAGCAGCCCGGGACTAGCGGGACCGAACACCGGGGAGCTGTTTTTT
CASSPGLAGPNTGELFF
>NA|TRBV4-2|NA|TRBJ2-3
TGTGCCAGCAGCCAAGATGGCGGGCTCCCAGGCCCAGATACGCAGTATTTT
CASSQDGGLPGPDTQYF
>NA|TRBV27|few|TRBJ1-5
TGTGCCAGCAGCTTCTCAACAGGTAGCAATCAGCCCCAGCATTTT
CASSFSTGSNQPQHF
>TRBD2|TRBV30|NA|TRBJ2-7
TGTGCTTGGAGCGGGGTCGAGCAGTACTTC
CAWSGVEQYF
>NA|TRBV28|NA|TRBJ1-2
TGTGCCAGCAGCCCGACTTCAATTTCTGGTGGCTACACCTTC
CASSPTSISGGYTF
>NA|TRBV4-1|NA|TRBJ2-2
TGCGCCAGCAGTGTCAGGGATTACACCGGGGAGCTGTTTTTT
CASSVRDYTGELFF
>TRBD2|TRBV5-5|once|TRBJ2-7
TGTGCCAGCAGCTTGAGAGCGGGAGTGATCGACGAGCAGTACTTC
CASSLRAGVIDEQYF
>NA|TRBV19|NA|TRBJ1-1
TGTGCCAGTAGTATCCAAGCGGACCCGAACACTGAAGCTTTCTTT
CASSIQADPNTEAFF
>TRBD2|TRBV6-1|NA|TRBJ2-3
TGTGCCAGCAGTGAAAGGTCTAGCGGGAGGGCCGATACGCAGTATTTT
CASSERSSGRADTQYF
>TRBD1|TRBV5-4|NA|TRBJ2-5
TGTGCCAGCAGCGCCATGACAGGGGGCGCGACGGAGACCCAGTACTTC
CASSAMTGGATETQYF
>TRBD2|TRBV9|NA|TRBJ2-3
TGTGCCAGCAGCGTAGACGGGGGGGCCAATACGCAGTATTTT
CASSVDGGANTQYF
>TRBD1|TRBV30|NA|TRBJ1-5
TGTGCCTGGAGTTCAGCCGGGACAGGGATCCACTATAGCAATCAGCCCCAGCATTTT
CAWSSAGTGIHYSNQPQHF
>NA|TRBV6-1|NA|TRBJ1-6
TGTGCCAGTGATACGGGGAACTCCTATAATTCACCCCTCCACTTT
CASDTGNSYNSPLHF
>NA|TRBV11-2|NA|TRBJ2-7
TGTGCCAGCAGCCCCCAGAACTACGAGCAGTACTTC
CASSPQNYEQYF
>NA|TRBV4-2|NA|TRBJ2-1
TGTGCCAGCAGCCAAGATGCGGACCGGGGCAATGAGCAGTTCTTC
CASSQDADRGNEQFF
>NA|TRBV27|NA|TRBJ1-2
TGTGCCAGCAGTTTACGGACAGTGTATGGCTACACCTTC
CASSLRTVYGYTF
>NA|TRBV6-5|NA|TRBJ1-3
TGTGCCAGCAGTTATGGGCAGGAATTATATTTT
CASSYGQELYF
>NA|TRBV30|NA|TRBJ1-3
TGTGCCTGGAGTCCCCGGGGAGGGAAATGGACCATATATTTT
CAWSPRGGKWTIYF
>TRBD1|TRBV6-1|NA|TRBJ2-2
TGTGCCAGCAGCTTGGGACAGGGGAACACCGGGGAGCTGTTTTTT
CASSLGQGNTGELFF
>NA|TRBV18|NA|TRBJ1-2
TGTGCCAGCTCACTAACTCAGGGGCGCTCCTATGGCTACACCTTC
CASSLTQGRSYGYTF
>TRBD1|TRBV5-4|NA|TRBJ1-1
TGTGCCAGCAGCCTTAGGGTAGATACAGGGGTCGGGAACACTGAAGCTTTCTTT
CASSLRVDTGVGNTEAFF